The subject of this entry is one TCR beta chain. Its antigen remains unknown. Trimming shortened V by 5 bases and J by 4 bases, and 17 bases separated the two germline ends. Germline V gene data show CDR1 as LGHDT and CDR2 as YNNKEL (reference sequence). The CDR3 totals 15 residues. This sample was included in a study of T cell responses to AZD1222 COVID-19 vaccine. TCRdb's table, derived via immunoSEQ multiplex PCR, lists solely in-frame clones and lacks some. The sample lists around 89,000 clones, approximately 90% occurring once. Study findings and constraints: Nearly half of spike-specific TCRs reportedly target variant regions that are unmutated in the B.1.351 and B.1.1.7 variants. Spike-specific TCRs gained breadth and depth after people received two AZD1222 doses.

This sequence originates from an adult who received the AZD1222 COVID-19 vaccine. The chain recombines TRBV3-1 (or the pseudogene TRBV3-2) with TRBJ1-2; D may be TRBD1 (5 bases). The sample here was peripheral blood, taken 28 days after the second AZD1222 dose. The CDR3 loop reads CASSARDRGSYGYTF. CDR3 sequence (DNA): TGTGCCAGCAGCGCCCGGGACCGTGGGTCCTATGGCTACACCTTC.